The rows below give T cell receptor beta chains drawn from one sample of a study of cytomegalovirus exposure and HLA in healthy donors. Profiled with immunoSEQ multiplex PCR; TCRdb holds only in-frame clones, not every one. The table shows about 86,000 clones, with 60% to 80% occurring only once. The source material was PBMCs. The receptors derive from a man in his sixties in good health and CMV-seronegative. CDR3s include the opening cysteine and the closing phenylalanine or tryptophan. A D gene is named only where the DNA matches it firmly. Clone size appears in some rows only: once, few, many, or a class for an expanded clone.

d_gene: TRBD1
abundance: NA
j_gene: TRBJ1-5
v_gene: TRBV10-1
CDR3nt: TGCGCCAGCAGTGATCCCGGGACAGGGCAATATAGCAATCAGCCCCAGCATTTT
CDR3aa: CASSDPGTGQYSNQPQHF

d_gene: TRBD1
abundance: NA
j_gene: TRBJ2-2
v_gene: TRBV5-1
CDR3nt: TGCGCCAGCAGCAGCGGACAGGGGGCGCCCGGGGAGCTGTTTTTT
CDR3aa: CASSSGQGAPGELFF

d_gene: TRBD2
abundance: NA
j_gene: TRBJ2-1
v_gene: TRBV6-1
CDR3nt: TGTGCCAGCAGTCTACTAGCGGGAGCAGGCAAGCAGTTCTTC
CDR3aa: CASSLLAGAGKQFF

d_gene: NA
abundance: NA
j_gene: TRBJ1-6
v_gene: TRBV29-1
CDR3nt: TGCAGCGTTGGGACCGCCAGGGATTCACCCCTCCACTTT
CDR3aa: CSVGTARDSPLHF

d_gene: NA
abundance: NA
j_gene: TRBJ1-1
v_gene: TRBV19
CDR3nt: TGTGCCACCATACAGGCAGGGGAATCAGCTTTCTTT
CDR3aa: CATIQAGESAFF

d_gene: NA
abundance: NA
j_gene: TRBJ1-1
v_gene: TRBV6-6
CDR3nt: TGTGCCAGCAGTTACTCGGGGGGGACTGAAGCTTTCTTT
CDR3aa: CASSYSGGTEAFF

d_gene: NA
abundance: once
j_gene: TRBJ1-5
v_gene: TRBV5-1
CDR3nt: TGCGCCAGCCCCCTCCCCGGGATCCAGCATTTT
CDR3aa: CASPLPGIQHF

d_gene: NA
abundance: few
j_gene: TRBJ1-1
v_gene: TRBV5-6
CDR3nt: TGTGCCAGCAGCTTGGGGCAGGCGGGATTCACTGAAGCTTTCTTT
CDR3aa: CASSLGQAGFTEAFF

d_gene: NA
abundance: NA
j_gene: TRBJ1-4
v_gene: TRBV5-6
CDR3nt: TGTGCCAGCAGCTTGAATCAGGGTGCAACTAATGAAAAACTGTTTTTT
CDR3aa: CASSLNQGATNEKLFF

d_gene: NA
abundance: NA
j_gene: TRBJ2-7
v_gene: TRBV6-1
CDR3nt: TGTGCCAGCAGTCACCGGAGGGACGAGCAGTACTTC
CDR3aa: CASSHRRDEQYF

d_gene: NA
abundance: NA
j_gene: TRBJ2-1
v_gene: TRBV29-1
CDR3nt: TGCAGCGTTGAACCATACGAGAATGAGCAGTTCTTC
CDR3aa: CSVEPYENEQFF

d_gene: NA
abundance: few
j_gene: TRBJ2-2
v_gene: TRBV4-3
CDR3nt: TGCGCCAGCAGCCAAGGACAGGCTAACACCGGGGAGCTGTTTTTT
CDR3aa: CASSQGQANTGELFF

d_gene: TRBD1
abundance: few
j_gene: TRBJ1-2
v_gene: TRBV5-4
CDR3nt: TGTGCCAGCAGCTTGCCAGGGGGCTATGGCTACACCTTC
CDR3aa: CASSLPGGYGYTF

d_gene: TRBD1
abundance: NA
j_gene: TRBJ1-2
v_gene: TRBV30
CDR3nt: TGTGCCTGGAGTCCGGCCCTTTACAGGGGACGAAACTATGGCTACACCTTC
CDR3aa: CAWSPALYRGRNYGYTF

d_gene: NA
abundance: NA
j_gene: TRBJ2-7
v_gene: TRBV5-4
CDR3nt: TGTGCCAGCAGCTTGTTTTTCTCAGCGGAGCAGTACTTC
CDR3aa: CASSLFFSAEQYF

d_gene: TRBD1
abundance: NA
j_gene: TRBJ2-7
v_gene: TRBV7-9
CDR3nt: TGTGCCAGCAGTTTCTATTCCGGGACAGGTAGCTCCTACGAGCAGTACTTC
CDR3aa: CASSFYSGTGSSYEQYF

d_gene: TRBD2
abundance: NA
j_gene: TRBJ2-7
v_gene: TRBV5-1
CDR3nt: TGCGCCAGCAGCATAACTAGCGGGGGGACCTACGAGCAGTACTTC
CDR3aa: CASSITSGGTYEQYF

d_gene: TRBD1
abundance: NA
j_gene: TRBJ1-4
v_gene: TRBV19
CDR3nt: TGTGCCAGTAGCAAAGACAGGGCTAATGAAAAACTGTTTTTT
CDR3aa: CASSKDRANEKLFF